The sequence of this T cell receptor beta chain was determined in a study of regulatory T cells in long-lasting Graves disease. The wider study: Less than 3 months of antithyroid drugs had been taken by newly diagnosed Graves' patients.

The TCR beta library used iRepertoire HTBI primers with Arm-PCR amplification of CDR3. Per the authors' pipeline: Identification across samples found about 65 TRBV and roughly 14 TRBJ segments. TCRdb re-derived calls from the multiplex PCR reads in MiXCR, one entry per CDR3 protein. It is TCRdb's table, rather than the study itself, that gives the V and J calls and clone size. The sample lists a few hundred thousand distinct CDR3 sequences, 20% to 25% occurring once. Time point: newly diagnosed GD, antithyroid drugs for less than 3 months. Following extraction of RNA from PBMCs, that RNA was used to make the TCR library. The guidelines of the American Thyroid Association were the basis for diagnosing Graves' disease. The length of the CDR3 is 15 residues. In germline, CDR1 is MNHEY, CDR2 SVGEGT. Trimming removed 6 bases at V and 4 bases at J, with 19 bases between.

The receptor was derived from a female donor with Graves disease. V usage is TRBV6-2 or TRBV6-3 and J usage is TRBJ2-7; D may be TRBD1 (6 bases). Sequenced here: peripheral blood mononuclear cells (PBMCs), sampled at new diagnosis, from a patient treated with antithyroid drugs. The CDR3 DNA reads as TGTGCCAGCAGATTAGGGACACCCATAACGTACGAGCAGTACTTC. It specifies CASRLGTPITYEQYF.